The 29 T cell receptor beta chains presented below share a single source sample, sequenced in a study of T cells in Graves' hyperthyroidism and ophthalmopathy. Amplified regions were TCR beta CDR3 sequences from RNA transcripts. A set of HTBI primers served as the primers for a first-round RT-PCR of the TCR CDR3. Using its own MiXCR run on the multiplex PCR reads, TCRdb lists one record per CDR3 protein. This sample carries under 800,000 distinct CDR3 sequences, 13% to 15% of them seen once, and the ten largest clones take about 10%. Sequenced: blood. These TCRs come from a woman under 30 with Graves' hyperthyroidism.

Comments on this clonotype: A single base separates this from a much larger clone, so it may be a read error. This sequence joins TRBV30 and TRBJ1-5, with D perhaps matching TRBD1 (5 bases). This CDR3 region has 12 residues. V shed 5 bases and J shed 3 bases, with 8 bases lying between them. Germline assignment: CDR1 GTSNPN and CDR2 SVGIG (reference sequence). The CDR3, as DNA: TGTGCCTGGGGGGGGGACAATCAGCCCCAGCATTTT. The encoded protein is CAWGGDNQPQHF.

There are a few counts of this clonotype. The chain couples TRBV6-1 to TRBJ2-7; the match to TRBD1 covers 10 bases. There are 16 residues in the CDR3. Germline V CDR1 and CDR2: MNHNS, SASEGT. V shed 6 bases, J shed 3 bases, and the junction held 11 bases outside the gene matches. The CDR3 loop is CASRVLPGQGLYEQYF. The DNA for the CDR3 is TGTGCCAGCAGGGTTTTACCGGGACAGGGGCTCTACGAGCAGTACTTC.

The chain links TRBV2 to TRBJ2-5; 8 bases fit TRBD1. Unmatched junction bases numbered 8, after V lost 6 bases and J lost 5 bases. In germline, CDR1 is SNHLY, CDR2 FYNNEI. The length of the CDR3 is 14 residues. The CDR3 DNA reads as TGTGCCAGCAGAGGTCAGGGGGCTGGTGAGACCCAGTACTTC. Protein product: CASRGQGAGETQYF.

This clonotype was picked up a small number of times. The chain employs TRBV2 and TRBJ2-5; 9 nucleotides match TRBD1. Germline-derived CDR1 and CDR2 are SNHLY and FYNNEI. The V gene end was trimmed by 8 bases and the J gene end by 9 bases; junction bases not matched to a gene: 10. This CDR3 has 13 residues. The CDR3 DNA follows: TGTGCCAGCGCGGGGACAGGGAGGGAGGCCCAGTACTTC. It encodes CASAGTGREAQYF.

The chain joins TRBV6-2 or TRBV6-3 to TRBJ1-1, with TRBD1 matching over 7 bases. Germline CDR1 reads MNHEY; CDR2 reads SVGEGT. Trimming removed 6 bases from V and 7 bases from J; junction bases left unmatched: 8. The CDR3 has 13 amino acids. The CDR3: CASSLRTGYEAFF. The CDR3 DNA reads TGTGCCAGCAGCCTCAGGACAGGCTATGAAGCTTTCTTT.

This clonotype was detected only a few times. This sequence joins TRBV10-3 and TRBJ2-7, with TRBD2 matching over 12 bases. The CDR3 covers 13 residues. With V trimmed by 9 bases and J by 7 bases, 7 bases remained unmatched. In germline, CDR1 is ENHRY, CDR2 SYGVKD. CDR3 DNA sequence: TGTGCCATTGCGACTAGCGGGAGCAATGAGCAGTACTTC. Protein: CAIATSGSNEQYF.

V is TRBV4-2 and J is TRBJ2-5, with D possibly TRBD1 on 6 matching bases. The CDR3 is 15 residues long. Trimming cost V 5 bases and J 5 bases, with 18 bases left between them. Per germline, CDR1 LGHNA and CDR2 YNFKEQ. Written as DNA, the CDR3 is TGTGCCAGCAGCGCAGAAACAGGGCGTGGGGAGACCCAGTACTTC. Translated, it gives CASSAETGRGETQYF.

As regards this clonotype: A much more abundant neighbour one base away suggests this may be a read error. The CDR3 end shows no conserved phenylalanine or tryptophan, and so a read error is likely. The chain is built from TRBV28 and TRBJ1-1; the D gene is possibly TRBD1 (6 bases). The CDR3 loop spans 15 amino acids. V dropped 5 bases and J dropped 3 bases, with 16 bases sitting between them. From germline, CDR1 is MDHEN and CDR2 SYDVKM. The CDR3: CASSQATGLDTEAFL. For the CDR3, the DNA is TGTGCCAGCAGTCAAGCCACAGGGTTGGACACTGAAGCTTTCCTT.

This clonotype was seen at least ten times. J is TRBJ1-2 and V is TRBV7-8; D might be TRBD1 (6 bases). Trimming took 1 base from V and 4 from J, leaving 13 bases between them. The CDR3 contains 15 residues. Germline V gene data show CDR1 as SGHVS and CDR2 as FQNEAQ. CDR3 in DNA: TGTGCCAGCAGCTTAGTCAGGGGCGCAGGCTATGGCTACACCTTC. Protein: CASSLVRGAGYGYTF.

This clonotype was counted a few times. The chain combines TRBV28 with TRBJ1-2; possibly TRBD1 for D (5 bases). The CDR3 runs 15 residues. V shed 6 bases and J shed 0 bases, with 14 bases lying between them. The germline V gene encodes CDR1 MDHEN and CDR2 SYDVKM. The CDR3 reads CASRDSSAANYGYTF. For the CDR3, the DNA is TGTGCCAGCAGAGACAGTTCGGCCGCTAACTATGGCTACACCTTC.

This clonotype appeared many times. The chain has TRBV27 and TRBJ2-7; no clear D gene. Looked up from germline, CDR1 is MNHEY and CDR2 is SMNVEV (reference sequence). Trimming pared 2 bases from V and 0 bases from J, leaving 11 bases between. This CDR3 has 15 residues. CDR3 DNA: TGTGCCAGCAGTTTAAGGGCCCTCCCCTCCTACGAGCAGTACTTC. It codes for CASSLRALPSYEQYF.

This clonotype was detected a few times. The genes are TRBV3-1 and TRBJ2-2; 13 positions agree with TRBD2. The V and J ends lost 3 bases and 7 bases, in that order; junction bases with no gene match: 5. Germline V CDR1 and CDR2: LGHDT, YNNKEL (reference sequence). The CDR3 is 16 amino acids. CDR3 in amino acids: CASSHGTSGTLGELFF. CDR3 DNA: TGTGCCAGCAGCCACGGGACTAGCGGGACCCTCGGGGAGCTGTTTTTT.

This clonotype was detected many times. The V gene is TRBV2, the J gene TRBJ1-2, with D uncertain. The germline V and J ends were trimmed by 4 bases and 0 bases, with 3 bases remaining between them. The germline gives CDR1 SNHLY, CDR2 FYNNEI. This CDR3 spans 12 amino acids. The CDR3 coding sequence is TGTGCCAGCAGTGGTACTAACTATGGCTACACCTTC. Protein product: CASSGTNYGYTF.

Points on this clonotype: Given a much more abundant clone one base away, this may be a read error. The chain carries TRBV20-1 and TRBJ1-2, with a possible D match to TRBD1 (5 bases). The length of the CDR3 is 13 residues. Germline CDR1 reads DFQATT; CDR2 reads SNEGSKA (reference sequence). V dropped 4 bases and J dropped 0 bases, with 9 bases sitting between them. The CDR3 is CSAIKDTNYGYTF. Here the CDR3 DNA reads TGCAGTGCTATCAAGGACACTAACTATGGCTACACCTTC.

This clonotype was found many times. The chain joins TRBV2 to TRBJ2-7; TRBD2 is a possible D gene (6 bases). The CDR3 consists of 13 residues. The V gene lost 8 bases and the J gene lost 2 bases, with 13 bases spanning the gap. Germline V gene data show CDR1 as SNHLY and CDR2 as FYNNEI. The chain's CDR3 is CASWRGRPYEQYF. In DNA, the CDR3 is TGTGCCAGCTGGAGGGGCCGTCCCTACGAGCAGTACTTC. The full variable domain, in which reference TRBV2 and TRBJ2-7 provide the parts outside the CDR3, is EPEVTQTPSHQVTQMGQEVILRCVPISNHLYFYWYRQILGQKVEFLVSFYNNEISEKSEIFDDQFSVERPDGSNFTLKIRSTKLEDSAMYFCASWRGRPYEQYFGPGTRLTVT.

This clonotype was seen only a few times. The junction departs from the called germline gene at one end, perhaps through a read error. The chain links TRBV12-3 or TRBV12-4 to TRBJ1-4, with D uncertain. The CDR3 sequence is 15 residues long. The CDR3 loop reads CACSPNNLGGEKLFF. In nucleotides, the CDR3 is TGTGCCTGCAGTCCGAACAATTTAGGTGGGGAAAAACTGTTTTTT.

This clonotype was seen more than once but under ten times. V gene TRBV15 combines with J gene TRBJ2-1; 9 bases are a match to TRBD2. Germline CDR1 and CDR2: LNHNV and YYDKDF (reference sequence). The trim removed 1 base at V and 7 bases at J, leaving 5 bases unmatched. CDR3 length equals 15 residues. The CDR3, as DNA: TGTGCCACCAGCAGAGTCGGCGGGAGGGTTAATGAGCAGTTCTTC. This translates into CATSRVGGRVNEQFF.

The table lists this clonotype with many counts. V is TRBV5-8 and J is TRBJ1-1, with D perhaps TRBD1 (5 bases). Germline V CDR1 and CDR2: SGHTS, YDEGEE. CDR3 length equals 15 residues. Trimming removed 2 bases at V and 4 bases at J, with 15 bases between. CDR3 residues: CASSFGDSGLTEAFF. DNA for the CDR3: TGTGCCAGCAGCTTCGGGGACTCGGGGCTCACTGAAGCTTTCTTT.

The V call is TRBV24-1, the J call TRBJ2-1; 14 bases match TRBD2. After removal of 2 bases from V and 9 bases from J, the junction contained 14 bases not matched to a gene. Germline CDR1 is KGHDR and CDR2 is SFDVKD. This CDR3 region has 19 residues. In nucleotides, the CDR3 is TGTGCCACCAGTGATTCGCGGACTAGCGGGAGGAAGGTCCGCGGTGAGCAGTTCTTC. Amino acids: CATSDSRTSGRKVRGEQFF.

V and J are TRBV11-2 and TRBJ1-6; D gene ambiguous. Germline CDR1 SGHAT, CDR2 FQNNGV. The CDR3 runs 13 residues. Trimming shortened V by 5 bases and J by 8 bases, and 10 bases separated the two germline ends. CDR3 residues: CASSPPGYSPLHF. DNA for the CDR3: TGTGCCAGCAGCCCGCCCGGGTATTCACCCCTCCACTTT.

This clonotype was detected a few times. The V and J genes are TRBV20-1 and TRBJ2-3, with 7 bases identical to TRBD2. CDR1 is DFQATT and CDR2 is SNEGSKA in the germline V gene (reference sequence). Trimming took 0 bases from V and 2 from J; bases not matched to a gene: 2. The CDR3 covers 14 residues. CDR3 in DNA: TGCAGTGCTAGAGACGGGAGGTACACAGATACGCAGTATTTT. Translation gives CSARDGRYTDTQYF.

This clonotype was detected once. The chain combines TRBV7-9 with TRBJ2-6; D gene ambiguous. CDR3 size: 12 residues. From germline, CDR1 is SEHNR and CDR2 FQNEAQ (reference sequence). Deletions cut 3 bases from V and 8 bases from J, with 5 bases between. The CDR3 nucleotides are TGTGCCAGCAGCTTGCCGTCCAACGTCCTGACTTTC. It is translated as CASSLPSNVLTF.

For this clonotype: Compared with germline, one end of the junction differs, possibly owing to a read error. This chain connects TRBV27 to TRBJ2-4; a weak D match, TRBD2 (6 bases). Germline-derived CDR1 and CDR2 are MNHEY and SMNVEV (reference sequence). This CDR3 is 15 amino acids long. The DNA of the CDR3 is TGTGCCAGCCGGGACTTCCTCGTGGGGTCAAACATTCGGTACTTC. Amino acids: CASRDFLVGSNIRYF.

This clonotype was observed many times. The gene calls are TRBV2 and TRBJ2-1; 11 bases align to TRBD2. CDR3 length: 15 residues. Germline-derived CDR1 and CDR2 are SNHLY and FYNNEI. V lost 3 bases, J lost 10 bases, and 8 bases stayed unmatched. In DNA form, the CDR3 reads TGTGCCAGCAGTGATGGGCTAGCGGGAGGATGGGAGCAGTTCTTC. It translates to CASSDGLAGGWEQFF.

This clonotype was detected many times. The chain carries TRBV28 and TRBJ2-1; D remains ambiguous. CDR1 and CDR2 from the germline V gene are MDHEN and SYDVKM. This CDR3 contains 14 residues. Trimming removed 7 bases at V and 2 bases at J, with 12 bases between. CDR3 sequence reads: CASTASVAYNEQFF. The CDR3 region has the DNA TGTGCCAGCACCGCCTCAGTAGCCTACAATGAGCAGTTCTTC.

This clonotype has ten or more counts. V and J are TRBV30 and TRBJ2-7; the D call may be TRBD1 or TRBD2 (6 bases each). This CDR3 is 14 amino acids long. V was cut by 1 base and J by 2 bases, with 12 bases left in between. CDR1 is GTSNPN and CDR2 is SVGIG in the germline V gene (reference sequence). The CDR3 sequence: CAWSEKGGPYEQYF. The CDR3 DNA reads TGTGCCTGGAGTGAAAAAGGGGGGCCCTACGAGCAGTACTTC.

This clonotype has a count of ten or more. The chain has TRBV20-1 and TRBJ2-1; 14 nucleotides agree with TRBD2. J gave up 5 bases and V 6 bases, and 6 bases lay outside the gene matches. The length of the CDR3 is 15 residues. Germline lookup yields CDR1 DFQATT and CDR2 SNEGSKA (reference sequence). CDR3 nucleotides: TGCAGTGCGCTTGGGACTAGCGGGGGAAACAATGAGCAGTTCTTC. This sequence encodes CSALGTSGGNNEQFF.

The chain links TRBV20-1 to TRBJ2-1, with D perhaps TRBD1 or TRBD2 (5 bases each). The V and J ends lost 5 bases and 0 bases respectively, with 17 bases between them. The CDR3 extends over 16 amino acids. Germline CDR1 reads DFQATT; CDR2 reads SNEGSKA (reference sequence). The chain's CDR3 is CSAFSSEGSSYNEQFF. The CDR3 nucleotides read TGCAGTGCTTTCTCTTCCGAGGGGAGCTCCTACAATGAGCAGTTCTTC.

This clonotype was picked up many times. The genes are TRBV3-1 and TRBJ1-1; D ambiguous. Trimming shortened V by 2 bases and J by 4 bases, and 11 bases separated the two germline ends. The germline V gene has CDR1 LGHDT and CDR2 YNNKEL (reference sequence). This CDR3 region has 14 residues. Here the CDR3 reads CASSQFLDGTEAFF. Written as DNA, the CDR3 is TGTGCCAGCAGCCAATTTTTGGACGGCACTGAAGCTTTCTTT.